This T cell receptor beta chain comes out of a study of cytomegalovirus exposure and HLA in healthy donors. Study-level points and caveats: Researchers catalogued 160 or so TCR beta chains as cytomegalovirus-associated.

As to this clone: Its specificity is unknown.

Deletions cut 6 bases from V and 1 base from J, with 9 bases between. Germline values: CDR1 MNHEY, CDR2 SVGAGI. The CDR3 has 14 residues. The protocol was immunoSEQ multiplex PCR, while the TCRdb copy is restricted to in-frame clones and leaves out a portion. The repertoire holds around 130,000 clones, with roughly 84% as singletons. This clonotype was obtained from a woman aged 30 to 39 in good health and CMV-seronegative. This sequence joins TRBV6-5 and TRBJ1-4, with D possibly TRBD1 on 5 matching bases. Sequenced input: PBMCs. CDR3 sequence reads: CASSPQGTNEKLFF. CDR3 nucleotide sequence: TGTGCCAGCAGCCCCCAGGGAACTAATGAAAAACTGTTTTTT.